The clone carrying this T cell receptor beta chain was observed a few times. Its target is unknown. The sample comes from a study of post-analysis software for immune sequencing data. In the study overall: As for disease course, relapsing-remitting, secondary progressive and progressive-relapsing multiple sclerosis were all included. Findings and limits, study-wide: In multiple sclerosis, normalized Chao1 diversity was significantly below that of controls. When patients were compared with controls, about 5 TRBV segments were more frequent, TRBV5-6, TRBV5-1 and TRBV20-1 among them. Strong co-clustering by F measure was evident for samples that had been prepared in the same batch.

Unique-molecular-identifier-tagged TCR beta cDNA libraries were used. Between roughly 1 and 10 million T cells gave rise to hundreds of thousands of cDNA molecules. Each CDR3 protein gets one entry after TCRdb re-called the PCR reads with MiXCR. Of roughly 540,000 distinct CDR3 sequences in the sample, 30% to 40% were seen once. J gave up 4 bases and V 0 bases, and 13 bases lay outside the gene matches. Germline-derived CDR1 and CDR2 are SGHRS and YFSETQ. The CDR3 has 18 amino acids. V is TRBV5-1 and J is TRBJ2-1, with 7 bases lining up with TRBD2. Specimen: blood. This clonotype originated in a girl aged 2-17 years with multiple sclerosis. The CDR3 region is CASSLDSGGILRYNEQFF. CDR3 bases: TGCGCCAGCAGCTTGGATTCCGGGGGGATCTTGCGATACAATGAGCAGTTCTTC.